These 6 T cell receptor beta chains originate from one sample sequenced in a study of shared clonotypes between healthy human individuals. Method: immunoSEQ multiplex PCR; TCRdb's copy keeps in-frame clones and lacks some. The sample includes some 1 million clones, around 74% of them seen just once. Material: memory CD4+ T cells sorted from blood. Noted subset: CD45RA-negative fraction. Source of these receptors: a man younger than 35 in good health.

This CDR3 reads CASSGHGWPATNEKLFF. The CDR3 DNA sequence: TGCGCCAGCAGTGGGCATGGCTGGCCTGCAACTAATGAAAAACTGTTTTTT. The chain carries TRBV23-1 and TRBJ1-4; D is ambiguous. TRBV23-1 is placed among ORFs of uncertain function. The CDR3 runs 17 residues. The V and J ends lost 5 bases and 0 bases respectively, with 16 bases between them.

This chain connects TRBV6-5 to TRBJ2-6; D ambiguous. The CDR3 is 15 amino acids. V was clipped by 0 bases and J by 4 bases, with 7 bases between them. From germline, CDR1 is MNHEY and CDR2 SVGAGI. CDR3 protein: CASSYSIRGANVLTF. The CDR3 DNA reads TGTGCCAGCAGTTACTCGATTAGGGGGGCCAACGTCCTGACTTTC.

This clone was detected once. This chain joins TRBV19 and TRBJ2-7; D is possibly TRBD2 (5 bases). The V gene lost 6 bases and the J gene lost 3 bases, with 12 bases spanning the gap. The CDR3 is 13 residues long. CDR1 is LNHDA, CDR2 SQIVND, per germline (reference sequence). CDR3 sequence: CASRGERFYEQYF. As DNA, the CDR3 is TGTGCCAGTAGGGGAGAGAGGTTCTACGAGCAGTACTTC.

The chain joins TRBV6-1 to TRBJ2-5; maybe TRBD1 (6 bases). In germline, CDR1 is MNHNS, CDR2 SASEGT. The CDR3 totals 14 residues. V lost 4 bases to trimming and J lost 3 bases, with 12 bases between them. The CDR3 spells CASSVGTPKETQYF. CDR3 DNA: TGTGCCAGCAGTGTTGGGACACCAAAAGAGACCCAGTACTTC.

The chain employs TRBV4-3 and TRBJ2-7; tentatively, D is TRBD2 (6 bases). Trimming took off 0 bases at V and 7 bases at J, with 16 bases between the two ends. This CDR3 region has 15 residues. The germline gives CDR1 LGHNA, CDR2 YSLEER. The CDR3 region is CASSQDVTSPREQYF. For the CDR3, the DNA is TGCGCCAGCAGCCAAGATGTCACTAGCCCACGTGAGCAGTACTTC.

The chain couples TRBV14 to TRBJ2-7; D unclear. This CDR3 is built from 14 residues. Germline loops: CDR1 SGHDN, CDR2 FVKESK. Trimming took 6 bases from V and 0 from J, leaving 12 bases between them. The CDR3 loop is CASSRTVSSYEQYF. The CDR3, as DNA: TGTGCCAGCAGTCGGACGGTGAGCTCCTACGAGCAGTACTTC. The full variable domain, its missing parts supplied by reference TRBV14 and TRBJ2-7, is EAGVTQFPSHSVIEKGQTVTLRCDPISGHDNLYWYRRVMGKEIKFLLHFVKESKQDESGMPNNRFLAERTGGTYSTLKVQPAELEDSGVYFCASSRTVSSYEQYFGPGTRLTVT.